The entry that follows covers one T cell receptor beta chain sequence. The antigen remains unidentified. As to time point: pre-treatment sample, taken before nivolumab and TIL therapy. Most excised metastases sampled were pleural nodules or supraclavicular lymph nodes. Patients were adults with stage 4 NSCLC. V dropped 3 bases and J dropped 1 base, with 6 bases sitting between them. Germline V gene lookup returns CDR1 KGHSH and CDR2 LQKENI. This CDR3 is built from 13 residues. The data originate from a study of TIL therapy for anti-PD-1-resistant metastatic lung cancer. The wider study: Several tumors were EGFR-mutant and two were ALK-rearranged. Tumors carried a median approximately 1.6 non-synonymous mutations per megabase. Study results and caveats: The cohort had more treatment-naive, never-smoker and oncogene-addicted patients than typical.

Sequencing used immunoSEQ v3. Sequencing was performed with immunoSEQ multiplex PCR; in TCRdb, only in-frame clones are kept and a portion is missing. The profile covers several thousand clones, with nearly 75% appearing a single time and 6% to 7.5% taken by the ten largest. The source of this sequence is a person between 25 and 80 years old with non-small cell lung cancer. V and J are TRBV18 and TRBJ1-1; D not certain. The source material was tumor tissue, sampled at baseline. The CDR3 region is CASSPTANTEAFF. The CDR3 nucleotides read TGTGCCAGCTCACCTACAGCGAACACTGAAGCTTTCTTT.